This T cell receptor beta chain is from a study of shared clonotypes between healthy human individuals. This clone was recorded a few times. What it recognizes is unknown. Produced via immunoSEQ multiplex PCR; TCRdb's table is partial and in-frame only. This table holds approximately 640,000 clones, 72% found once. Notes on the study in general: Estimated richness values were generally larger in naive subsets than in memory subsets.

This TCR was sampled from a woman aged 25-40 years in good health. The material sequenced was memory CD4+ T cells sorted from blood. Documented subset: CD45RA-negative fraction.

For the CDR3, the DNA is TGTGCCAGCAGTGGACAGGGTGGAGGAGCTAATGAAAAACTGTTTTTT. Encoded protein: CASSGQGGGANEKLFF. The chain carries TRBV27 and TRBJ1-4; 8 bases align to TRBD1. CDR3 size: 16 residues. In germline, CDR1 is MNHEY, CDR2 SMNVEV (reference sequence). V shed 5 bases, J shed 3 bases, and the junction held 8 bases outside the gene matches.